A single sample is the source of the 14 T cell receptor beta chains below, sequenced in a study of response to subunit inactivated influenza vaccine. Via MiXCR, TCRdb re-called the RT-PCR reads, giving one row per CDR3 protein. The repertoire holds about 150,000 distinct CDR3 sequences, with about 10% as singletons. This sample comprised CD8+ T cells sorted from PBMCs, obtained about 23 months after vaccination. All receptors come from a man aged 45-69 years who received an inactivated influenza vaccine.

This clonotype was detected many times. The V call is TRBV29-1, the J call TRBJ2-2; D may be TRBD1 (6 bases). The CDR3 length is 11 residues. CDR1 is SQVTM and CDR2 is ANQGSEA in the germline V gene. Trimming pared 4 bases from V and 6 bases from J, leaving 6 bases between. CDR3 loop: CSVGTAGELFF. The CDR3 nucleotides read TGCAGCGTTGGGACAGCCGGGGAGCTGTTTTTT.

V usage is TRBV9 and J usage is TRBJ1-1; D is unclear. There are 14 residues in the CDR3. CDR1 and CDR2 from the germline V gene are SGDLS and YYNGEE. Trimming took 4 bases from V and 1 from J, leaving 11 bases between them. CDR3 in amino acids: CASSPPAENTEAFF. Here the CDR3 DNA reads TGTGCCAGCAGCCCCCCGGCGGAGAACACTGAAGCTTTCTTT.

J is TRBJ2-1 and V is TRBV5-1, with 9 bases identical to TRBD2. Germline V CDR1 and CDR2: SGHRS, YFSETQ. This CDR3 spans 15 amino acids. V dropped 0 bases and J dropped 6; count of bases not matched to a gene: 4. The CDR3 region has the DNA TGCGCCAGCAGCTTGGTTAGCGGGAGCGGCAATGAGCAGTTCTTC. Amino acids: CASSLVSGSGNEQFF.

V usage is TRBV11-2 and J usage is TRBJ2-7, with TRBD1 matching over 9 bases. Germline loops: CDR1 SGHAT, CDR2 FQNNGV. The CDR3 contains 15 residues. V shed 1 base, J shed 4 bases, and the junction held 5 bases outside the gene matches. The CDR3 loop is CASSLGGQGRYEQYF. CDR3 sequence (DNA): TGTGCCAGCAGCTTAGGGGGACAGGGTCGATACGAGCAGTACTTC. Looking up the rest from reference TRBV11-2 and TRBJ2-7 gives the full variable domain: EAGVAQSPRYKIIEKRQSVAFWCNPISGHATLYWYQQILGQGPKLLIQFQNNGVVDDSQLPKDRFSAERLKGVDSTLKIQPAKLEDSAVYLCASSLGGQGRYEQYFGPGTRLTVT.

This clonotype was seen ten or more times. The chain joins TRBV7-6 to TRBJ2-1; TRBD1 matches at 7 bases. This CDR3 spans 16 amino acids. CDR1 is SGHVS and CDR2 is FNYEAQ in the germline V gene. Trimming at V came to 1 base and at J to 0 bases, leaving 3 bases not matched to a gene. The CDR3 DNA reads TGTGCCAGCAGCTTAGTGGGACAGAACTCCTACAATGAGCAGTTCTTC. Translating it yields CASSLVGQNSYNEQFF.

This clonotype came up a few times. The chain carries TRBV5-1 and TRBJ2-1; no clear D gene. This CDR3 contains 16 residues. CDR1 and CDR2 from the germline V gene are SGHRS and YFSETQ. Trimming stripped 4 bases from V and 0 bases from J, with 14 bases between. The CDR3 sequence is CASSALPGTSYNEQFF. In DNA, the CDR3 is TGCGCCAGCAGCGCACTTCCCGGAACCTCCTACAATGAGCAGTTCTTC.

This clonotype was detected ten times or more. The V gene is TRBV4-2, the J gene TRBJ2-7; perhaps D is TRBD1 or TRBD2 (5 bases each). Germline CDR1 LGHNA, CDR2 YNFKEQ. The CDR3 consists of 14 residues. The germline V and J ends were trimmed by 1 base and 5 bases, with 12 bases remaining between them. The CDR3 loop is CASSQAEGDHEQYF. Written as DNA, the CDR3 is TGTGCCAGCAGCCAAGCTGAAGGGGACCACGAGCAGTACTTC.

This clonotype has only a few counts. The CDR3 coding sequence is TGCGCCAGCGGGACTAGCGTTTTCGAGACCCAGTACTTC. Translating it yields CASGTSVFETQYF. J is TRBJ2-5 and V is TRBV10-2, with TRBD2 identical over 10 bases. This CDR3 contains 13 residues. The germline CDR1 and CDR2 sequences are WSHSY and SAAADI. The J segment lost 5 bases and the V segment lost 8 bases, leaving 5 bases of the junction unmatched.

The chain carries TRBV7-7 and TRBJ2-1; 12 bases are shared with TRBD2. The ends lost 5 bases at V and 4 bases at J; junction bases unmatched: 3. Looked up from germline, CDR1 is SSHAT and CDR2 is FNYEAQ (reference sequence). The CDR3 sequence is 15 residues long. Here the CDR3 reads CASSRTSGAYNEQFF. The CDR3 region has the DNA TGTGCCAGCAGCCGGACTAGCGGGGCGTACAATGAGCAGTTCTTC. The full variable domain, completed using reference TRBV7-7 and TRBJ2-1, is GAGVSQSPRYKVTKRGQDVTLRCDPISSHATLYWYQQALGQGPEFLTYFNYEAQPDKSGLPSDRFSAERPEGSISTLTIQRTEQRDSAMYRCASSRTSGAYNEQFFGPGTRLTVL.

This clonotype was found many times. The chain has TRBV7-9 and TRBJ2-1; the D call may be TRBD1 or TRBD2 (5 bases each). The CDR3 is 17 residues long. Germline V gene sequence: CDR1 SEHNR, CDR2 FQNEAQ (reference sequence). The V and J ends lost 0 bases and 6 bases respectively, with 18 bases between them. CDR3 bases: TGTGCCAGCAGCTTAGCTCGGGACCTAGGCTGGGCCAATGAGCAGTTCTTC. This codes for CASSLARDLGWANEQFF.

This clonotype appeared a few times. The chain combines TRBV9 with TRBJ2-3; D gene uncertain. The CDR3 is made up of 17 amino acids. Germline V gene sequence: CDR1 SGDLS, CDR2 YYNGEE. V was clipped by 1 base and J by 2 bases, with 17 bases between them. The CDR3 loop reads CASSVNGGRLFTDTQYF. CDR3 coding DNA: TGTGCCAGCAGCGTAAATGGCGGAAGGCTTTTCACAGATACGCAGTATTTT.

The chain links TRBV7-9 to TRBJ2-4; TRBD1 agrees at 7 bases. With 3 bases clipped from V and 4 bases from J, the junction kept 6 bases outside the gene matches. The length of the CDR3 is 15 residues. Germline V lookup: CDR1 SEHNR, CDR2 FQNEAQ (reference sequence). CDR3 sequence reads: CASSFGQGQKNIQYF. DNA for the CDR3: TGTGCCAGCAGCTTTGGCCAGGGACAGAAAAACATTCAGTACTTC.

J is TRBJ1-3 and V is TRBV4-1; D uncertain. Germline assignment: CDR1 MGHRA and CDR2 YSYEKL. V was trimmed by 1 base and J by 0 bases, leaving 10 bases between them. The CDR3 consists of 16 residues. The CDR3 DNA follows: TGCGCCAGCAGCCAAGCCCCCGGGGTCTCTGGAAACACCATATATTTT. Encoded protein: CASSQAPGVSGNTIYF.

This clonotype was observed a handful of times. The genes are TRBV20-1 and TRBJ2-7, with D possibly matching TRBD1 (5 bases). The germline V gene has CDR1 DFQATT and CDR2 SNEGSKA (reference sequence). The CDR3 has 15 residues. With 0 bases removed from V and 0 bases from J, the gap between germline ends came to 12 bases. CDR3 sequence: CSAREATDSSYEQYF. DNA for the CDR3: TGCAGTGCTAGAGAAGCGACAGACAGCTCCTACGAGCAGTACTTC.